The source of this TCR beta chain is a study of chemoradiotherapy in HPV16-positive cancers (dated by TCRdb to between 2020 and 2023). With regard to the full study: Functional T-cell assays on cells from a couple of HPV16-positive patients defined candidate HPV-specific T-cell clones and common TCR motifs. Whether T-cell immunity against the HPV oncoproteins E6 and E7 changes during chemoradiotherapy and whether survival is affected by this immunity were examined in the study. Next, the candidate HPV-specific TCRs and motifs were followed in TCR repertoires from around 91 patients with HPV-related cancers.

To prepare the library, the immunoSEQ multiplex PCR assay was applied. TCRdb holds this immuneACCESS table with in-frame rearrangements only. Some clones are missing; in checked studies, unresolved V genes explain under half, and the rest has no known cause. The sample yields about 23,000 clones; approximately 84% were counted once. The top ten clonotypes cover 4.5% of the sample. This clone was counted only a few times. There is no known antigen for this receptor. Base qualities are not recorded, but no much larger clone differs from it by a single base. This sample also contains other DNA sequences that code for the same CDR3. CDR1 and CDR2, per the germline V gene, are SQVTM and ANQGSEA. V and J are trimmed by 1 base and 6 bases, and the gene matches miss 11 bases of the junction. The cysteine opens and the phenylalanine closes a CDR3 of 16 amino acids. Of the read, only the CDR3 DNA is kept; its 48 bases are in frame from base 1.

The study at large found these results: The functional definition of HPV-specific T cells was derived from only a couple of HPV16-positive patients, and the survival association was reported for HPV16-positive patients. Expansion of candidate HPV-specific clones and E7-related TCR motifs was observed in the tumor microenvironment during treatment, whereas no such expansion was observed for non-HPV-specific T cells. Among HPV16-positive patients, expansion of HPV-responsive T cells during chemoradiotherapy was associated with better recurrence-free survival.

Repertoires were sampled repeatedly over the course of chemoradiotherapy so that clonal expansion in the tumor microenvironment could be followed. Here the chain combines TRBV29-1 and TRBJ2-3; 9 central bases correspond to TRBD2. The receptor was derived from a human donor with HPV-associated anogenital cancer. The source was blood, collected from a patient who underwent chemoradiotherapy. At the DNA level, the sequence is TGCAGCGTTGAAGGTCTGGGGCGGGGGGGCCCCGATACGCAGTATTTT. This sequence encodes CSVEGLGRGGPDTQYF.